The 23 T cell receptor beta chains given below trace back to one sample, sequenced in a study of Tregs in tolerant kidney transplant recipients. The repertoire was sequenced with immunoSEQ multiplex PCR; TCRdb's copy has only in-frame clones and lacks some. The repertoire has about 73,000 clones, 75% to 95% of them found once; the top ten carry approximately 0.35%. Sequenced here: Tregs from blood, sampled before the transplant. The source is a human donor who received a combined kidney and bone marrow transplant.

The gene calls are TRBV9 and TRBJ2-7; TRBD1 aligns across 11 bases. Germline loops: CDR1 SGDLS, CDR2 YYNGEE. This CDR3 is 16 amino acids long. J lost 5 bases, V lost 0 bases, and 7 bases had no gene match. In nucleotides, the CDR3 is TGTGCCAGCAGCGTAGGCCCGGGACAGGGGGGCCACGAGCAGTACTTC. This encodes CASSVGPGQGGHEQYF.

This clone came up once. The chain uses TRBV19 and TRBJ2-3, with D perhaps TRBD1 or TRBD2 (6 bases each). Per the germline V gene, CDR1 is LNHDA and CDR2 is SQIVND (reference sequence). The CDR3 spans 15 residues. The V end was cut by 6 bases, the J end by 1 base, with 14 bases between. The CDR3, as DNA: TGTGCCAGTAGCCCAGGGGAGGAGGGCACAGATACGCAGTATTTT. Amino acids: CASSPGEEGTDTQYF.

V gene TRBV6-5 combines with J gene TRBJ1-1, with unresolved D. V shed 10 bases and J shed 0 bases, with 15 bases lying between them. The germline CDR1 and CDR2 sequences are MNHEY and SVGAGI. This CDR3 region has 14 residues. In DNA form, the CDR3 reads TGTGCCACCAAAAGGCCGGAGATGAACACTGAAGCTTTCTTT. Translation gives CATKRPEMNTEAFF.

V usage is TRBV5-4 and J usage is TRBJ1-1; 8 bases are shared with TRBD1. The trim removed 3 bases at V and 7 bases at J, leaving 5 bases unmatched. CDR3 length: 13 amino acids. Germline CDR1 is SGHNT and CDR2 is YYREEE (reference sequence). The CDR3 spells CASSSRDRREAFF. The CDR3 DNA reads as TGTGCCAGCAGCTCCCGGGACAGGCGTGAAGCTTTCTTT.

This chain uses TRBV15 with TRBJ2-1, with 10 bases fitting TRBD2. V shed 1 base, J shed 8 bases, and the junction held 5 bases outside the gene matches. The V gene's germline CDR1 is LNHNV and CDR2 YYDKDF (reference sequence). CDR3 length: 15 amino acids. The CDR3 reads CATSRVTSGTDEQFF. Written as DNA, the CDR3 is TGTGCCACCAGCAGAGTCACTAGCGGGACGGATGAGCAGTTCTTC. Full variable domain (rest looked up from reference TRBV15 and TRBJ2-1): DAMVIQNPRYQVTQFGKPVTLSCSQTLNHNVMYWYQQKSSQAPKLLFHYYDKDFNNEADTPDNFQSRRPNTSFCFLDIRSPGLGDTAMYLCATSRVTSGTDEQFFGPGTRLTVL.

The V and J genes are TRBV27 and TRBJ2-7, with D perhaps given as TRBD1 or TRBD2 (5 bases each). This CDR3 region has 12 residues. V lost 8 bases and J 6 bases, leaving 14 bases between the germline ends. In germline, CDR1 is MNHEY, CDR2 SMNVEV (reference sequence). In nucleotides, the CDR3 is TGTGCCAGCGGCCGGGACCACGGCGAGCAGTACTTC. Residues: CASGRDHGEQYF.

The chain couples TRBV5-5 to TRBJ2-1; tentative D call: TRBD2 (5 bases). CDR1 and CDR2 from the germline V gene are SGHKS and YYEKEE (reference sequence). V gave up 2 bases and J gave up 10 bases, with 16 bases separating them. The CDR3 runs to 14 residues. This CDR3 is CASSFPGSGREQFF. For the CDR3, the DNA is TGTGCCAGCAGCTTTCCGGGGTCAGGACGCGAGCAGTTCTTC.

V is TRBV18 and J is TRBJ2-5; TRBD2 matches at 14 bases. The CDR3 has 16 amino acids. V shed 6 bases, J shed 4 bases, and the junction held 7 bases outside the gene matches. Per germline, CDR1 KGHSH and CDR2 LQKENI. The CDR3 DNA reads TGTGCCAGCTCGCGTCCGGGACTAGCGGGAGTAGAGACCCAGTACTTC. Its protein is CASSRPGLAGVETQYF.

The chain joins TRBV20-1 to TRBJ1-1; 8 bases line up with TRBD1. The CDR3 runs 11 residues. Looked up from germline, CDR1 is DFQATT and CDR2 is SNEGSKA (reference sequence). The CDR3 reads CRATGGTEAFF. The CDR3 bases are TGCAGGGCCACAGGGGGCACTGAAGCTTTCTTT.

The V call is TRBV19, the J call TRBJ2-1; 7 bases line up with TRBD2. The germline V gene has CDR1 LNHDA and CDR2 SQIVND (reference sequence). CDR3 length equals 17 residues. The trim removed 5 bases at V and 7 bases at J, leaving 17 bases unmatched. Here the CDR3 reads CASSAPAWGGKSNEQFF. CDR3 nucleotide sequence: TGTGCCAGTAGTGCCCCGGCGTGGGGAGGGAAGTCGAATGAGCAGTTCTTC.

This sequence joins TRBV27 and TRBJ2-1, with D possibly being TRBD1 (6 bases). Trimming removed 6 bases from V and 5 bases from J, with 26 bases in between. From germline, CDR1 is MNHEY and CDR2 SMNVEV (reference sequence). The CDR3 spans 18 residues. The CDR3 DNA is TGTGCCAGCAGAAAATCCCCTCAGGGGTCCGGGACGGACAATGAGCAGTTCTTC. Protein sequence: CASRKSPQGSGTDNEQFF.

This clone was detected only a few times. The J gene is TRBJ2-2, the V gene TRBV5-1, with D possibly being TRBD2 (7 bases). The length of the CDR3 is 15 residues. V was cut by 2 bases and J by 4 bases, with 12 bases left in between. The V gene's germline CDR1 is SGHRS and CDR2 YFSETQ. CDR3 coding DNA: TGCGCCAGCAGCTTAGGGGGGGCACCCACCGGGGAGCTGTTTTTT. Translated: CASSLGGAPTGELFF.

This chain links TRBV5-8 with TRBJ2-7, with 8 nucleotides matching TRBD1. The CDR3 has 14 amino acids. Trimming took 4 bases from V and 1 from J; bases not matched to a gene: 4. The germline V gene has CDR1 SGHTS and CDR2 YDEGEE. The CDR3 DNA reads TGTGCCAGCAGCCCTCGGACAGGGTCCTACGAGCAGTACTTC. Translating it yields CASSPRTGSYEQYF.

The rearrangement joins TRBV19 to TRBJ2-1, with D tentatively TRBD2 (6 bases). The V gene's germline CDR1 is LNHDA and CDR2 SQIVND (reference sequence). V lost 5 bases and J 5 bases, leaving 16 bases between the germline ends. The CDR3 is 15 amino acids. This CDR3 reads CASSAGGLRHNEQFF. Written as DNA, the CDR3 is TGTGCCAGTAGTGCTGGGGGACTCCGGCACAATGAGCAGTTCTTC.

The J gene is TRBJ2-5, the V gene TRBV19, with 7 bases aligning to TRBD2. The CDR3 runs to 13 residues. The V segment lost 3 bases and the J segment 2 bases; nucleotides outside the gene matches: 0. Germline V gene data show CDR1 as LNHDA and CDR2 as SQIVND (reference sequence). CDR3 amino acids: CASSMGLQETQYF. The CDR3 DNA follows: TGTGCCAGTAGTATGGGACTACAAGAGACCCAGTACTTC.

The rearrangement links TRBV27 to TRBJ1-6; D call uncertain. V lost 6 bases, J lost 9 bases, and 18 bases lay in between. This CDR3 is 15 amino acids long. Germline values: CDR1 MNHEY, CDR2 SMNVEV (reference sequence). CDR3 DNA: TGTGCCAGCAGACGCGAAGAGATCAAGGGTTCACCCCTCCACTTT. Its translation: CASRREEIKGSPLHF.

The chain joins TRBV7-2 to TRBJ1-2; possible D gene TRBD1, 6 bases. This CDR3 comprises 14 residues. Germline assignment: CDR1 SGHTA and CDR2 FQGNSA. V was clipped by 1 base and J by 10 bases, with 16 bases between them. The CDR3 DNA is TGTGCCAGCAGCTTAGGGACAGCCCGAGTCTTCTACACCTTC. Its translation is CASSLGTARVFYTF.

This clone was detected only once. The V call is TRBV28, the J call TRBJ1-3; a possible D gene is TRBD1 (5 bases). This CDR3 has 16 amino acids. Germline V gene sequence: CDR1 MDHEN, CDR2 SYDVKM. V gave up 4 bases and J gave up 0 bases, with 13 bases separating them. The CDR3: CASSSHDRNSGNTIYF. Here the CDR3 DNA reads TGTGCCAGCAGTTCCCATGACAGAAACTCTGGAAACACCATATATTTT.

The chain employs TRBV7-9 and TRBJ2-1; TRBD1 agrees at 11 bases. Germline V lookup: CDR1 SEHNR, CDR2 FQNEAQ (reference sequence). The CDR3 sequence is 16 residues long. Germline trimming cut 6 bases from V and 9 bases from J; bases unmatched to any gene: 13. CDR3: CASSLETGQGGSEQFF. CDR3 in DNA: TGTGCCAGCAGTCTAGAAACGGGACAGGGGGGCAGTGAGCAGTTCTTC.

The chain employs TRBV19 and TRBJ2-7, with 9 bases fitting TRBD2. The length of the CDR3 is 15 residues. Germline trimming cut 2 bases from V and 9 bases from J; bases unmatched to any gene: 11. The germline V gene encodes CDR1 LNHDA and CDR2 SQIVND (reference sequence). CDR3 nucleotide sequence: TGTGCCAGTAGTATACAAGCGGGAGGCCGATCGGGGCAGTACTTC. Residues: CASSIQAGGRSGQYF. The complete variable domain, with remaining parts taken from reference TRBV19 and TRBJ2-7, reads DGGITQSPKYLFRKEGQNVTLSCEQNLNHDAMYWYRQDPGQGLRLIYYSQIVNDFQKGDIAEGYSVSREKKESFPLTVTSAQKNPTAFYLCASSIQAGGRSGQYFGPGTRLTVT.

The chain joins TRBV6-6 to TRBJ1-1; 8 bases agree with TRBD1. The CDR3 runs to 16 residues. The V gene's germline CDR1 is MNHNY and CDR2 SVGAGI (reference sequence). V was clipped by 5 bases and J by 2 bases; unmatched bases: 10. This chain's CDR3 is CASSLGQGVGNTEAFF. The CDR3 coding sequence is TGTGCCAGCAGTCTCGGACAGGGTGTTGGAAACACTGAAGCTTTCTTT.

CDR3 residues: CASSWESGTDTQYF. In DNA, the CDR3 is TGTGCCAGCTCATGGGAGTCAGGCACAGATACGCAGTATTTT. The rearrangement uses TRBV18 and TRBJ2-3; tentatively, D is TRBD2 (5 bases). Germline CDR1 reads KGHSH; CDR2 reads LQKENI. The CDR3 runs to 14 residues. The V and J ends lost 5 bases and 1 base respectively, with 10 bases between them.

The chain is built from TRBV4-2 and TRBJ2-1; TRBD2 aligns across 7 bases. In germline, CDR1 is LGHNA, CDR2 YNFKEQ. The J segment lost 8 bases and the V segment lost 3 bases, leaving 10 bases of the junction unmatched. The CDR3 consists of 15 residues. The CDR3 nucleotides are TGTGCCAGCAGCCAGACCCCCCGGACTAGTGATGAGCAGTTCTTC. It specifies CASSQTPRTSDEQFF.